The 13 T cell receptor beta chains below all came from one sample that was sequenced in a study of vaccination effects on CD4 cells after COVID-19. The method was immunoSEQ multiplex PCR; TCRdb's version includes in-frame clones alone and lacks a portion of them. This sample carries tens of thousands of clones, roughly four fifths of them seen once, and the ten largest clones take roughly 1.6%. Their antigen targets remain unknown. Expansion with viral peptide pools was applied to antigen-specific CD4+ T cells by the ViraFEST assay prior to sequencing. When around 10 days of culture had elapsed, CD4+ T cells were isolated. All study participants received two doses of BNT162b2 or mRNA-1273 vaccine. Here the sequenced sample was CD4+ T cells from PBMCs cultured with HCoV-NL63 spike peptides, taken after COVID-19 vaccination. These receptors all stem from a human donor who received a COVID-19 vaccine. Some clones in this sample may be carry-over from other donors' samples.

The chain recombines TRBV6-5 with TRBJ2-3; no clear D. V lost 2 bases to trimming and J lost 2 bases, with 8 bases between them. Germline lookup yields CDR1 MNHEY and CDR2 SVGAGI. The length of the CDR3 is 14 residues. The CDR3 region is CASSYGHNTDTQYF. The CDR3 region has the DNA TGTGCCAGCAGTTACGGTCATAACACAGATACGCAGTATTTT.

The CDR3 loop is CAWSAGSVYGYTF. The CDR3 coding sequence is TGTGCCTGGAGTGCAGGGTCTGTCTATGGCTACACCTTC. This chain connects TRBV30 to TRBJ1-2; the D gene is possibly TRBD1 (5 bases). V lost 1 base and J 4 bases, leaving 10 bases between the germline ends. The CDR3 loop spans 13 amino acids. The germline gives CDR1 GTSNPN, CDR2 SVGIG (reference sequence).

The chain uses TRBV5-1 and TRBJ1-1, with 7 bases that match TRBD1. J was trimmed by 5 bases and V by 2 bases; bases with no gene match: 0. CDR3 size: 12 residues. The germline V gene has CDR1 SGHRS and CDR2 YFSETQ. The CDR3 DNA reads as TGCGCCAGCAGCTTACAGGGGACTGAAGCTTTCTTT. It codes for CASSLQGTEAFF.

The J gene is TRBJ1-5, the V gene TRBV7-2; weak D call: TRBD1 (5 bases). The CDR3 spans 14 residues. The V and J ends lost 5 bases and 10 bases respectively, with 18 bases between them. Germline lookup yields CDR1 SGHTA and CDR2 FQGNSA. The CDR3 bases are TGTGCCAGCAGCCCGCGGGGGGGTGATAGACCCCAGCATTTT. Translating gives CASSPRGGDRPQHF.

This clone was counted between two and nine times. The chain combines TRBV9 with TRBJ2-5, with D tentatively TRBD1 or TRBD2 (6 bases each). Looked up from germline, CDR1 is SGDLS and CDR2 is YYNGEE. CDR3 length equals 13 residues. V lost 7 bases and J lost 5, with 15 bases in between. CDR3 amino acids: CASGGGGGETQYF. CDR3 sequence (DNA): TGTGCCAGCGGCGGTGGAGGGGGGGAGACCCAGTACTTC. Looking up the rest from reference TRBV9 and TRBJ2-5 gives the full variable domain: DSGVTQTPKHLITATGQRVTLRCSPRSGDLSVYWYQQSLDQGLQFLIQYYNGEERAKGNILERFSAQQFPDLHSELNLSSLELGDSALYFCASGGGGGETQYFGPGTRLLVL.

The V gene is TRBV5-4, the J gene TRBJ2-1, with D possibly called TRBD1 or TRBD2 (6 bases each). The CDR3 consists of 17 residues. Germline CDR1 SGHNT, CDR2 YYREEE (reference sequence). The V end lost 4 bases, the J end lost 3 bases, and 20 bases lay between the germline ends. The chain's CDR3 is CASSPLEWGADYNEQFF. As DNA, the CDR3 is TGTGCCAGCAGCCCGCTGGAGTGGGGGGCCGACTACAATGAGCAGTTCTTC.

The chain couples TRBV27 to TRBJ2-6; D ambiguous. The CDR3 totals 14 residues. V dropped 6 bases and J dropped 0 bases, with 6 bases sitting between them. CDR1 is MNHEY and CDR2 is SMNVEV in the germline V gene (reference sequence). The CDR3 spells CASSWGSGANVLTF. Written as DNA, the CDR3 is TGTGCCAGCAGCTGGGGCTCTGGGGCCAACGTCCTGACTTTC.

This chain uses TRBV19 with TRBJ1-1, with D possibly being TRBD1 (5 bases). Germline CDR1 is LNHDA and CDR2 is SQIVND (reference sequence). The V end was cut by 3 bases, the J end by 3 bases, with 17 bases between. The CDR3 loop spans 16 amino acids. CDR3 bases: TGTGCCAGTAGTATGACGGCAGGGCGGGCGGACACTGAAGCTTTCTTT. Its translation: CASSMTAGRADTEAFF. The full variable domain, its missing parts supplied by reference TRBV19 and TRBJ1-1, is DGGITQSPKYLFRKEGQNVTLSCEQNLNHDAMYWYRQDPGQGLRLIYYSQIVNDFQKGDIAEGYSVSREKKESFPLTVTSAQKNPTAFYLCASSMTAGRADTEAFFGQGTRLTVV.

The gene calls are TRBV3-1 (or the pseudogene TRBV3-2) and TRBJ2-2; the D is unclear. The CDR3 covers 11 residues. CDR1 and CDR2 from the germline V gene are LGHDT and YNNKEL (reference sequence). The V gene lost 2 bases and the J gene lost 8 bases, with 3 bases spanning the gap. The DNA of the CDR3 is TGTGCCAGCAGCCAACGGGGGGAGCTGTTTTTT. It encodes CASSQRGELFF.

This clone was observed a few times. V usage is TRBV10-3 and J usage is TRBJ2-7, with TRBD1 identical over 7 bases. The germline gives CDR1 ENHRY, CDR2 SYGVKD. The V gene end was trimmed by 11 bases and the J gene end by 2 bases; junction bases not matched to a gene: 12. This CDR3 comprises 14 residues. CDR3 residues: CASQDRERAYEQYV. For the CDR3, the DNA is TGTGCCTCGCAAGACAGGGAGCGTGCCTACGAGCAGTACGTC.

The V and J genes are TRBV12-3 or TRBV12-4 and TRBJ2-2, with 7 bases matching TRBD2. The CDR3 spans 13 residues. V lost 11 bases, J lost 3 bases, and 6 bases stayed unmatched. The CDR3 nucleotides are TGTGCCGGGGGGGATAGGGACACCGGGGAGCTGTTTTTT. The encoded protein is CAGGDRDTGELFF.

This clone showed up just once. The chain links TRBV18 to TRBJ1-2, with no clear D. The CDR3 spans 13 residues. Trimming stripped 2 bases from V and 4 bases from J, with 8 bases between. Germline V gene sequence: CDR1 KGHSH, CDR2 LQKENI. This CDR3 reads CASSPTERYGYTF. CDR3 bases: TGTGCCAGCTCACCAACCGAGCGCTATGGCTACACCTTC.

This chain joins TRBV6-5 and TRBJ2-5; 7 nucleotides agree with TRBD2. The CDR3 is 15 amino acids. J was trimmed by 0 bases and V by 6 bases; bases with no gene match: 7. CDR1 is MNHEY, CDR2 SVGAGI, per germline. CDR3 DNA sequence: TGTGCCAGCAGCCTCACGGCGGGGGACCAAGAGACCCAGTACTTC. Its protein is CASSLTAGDQETQYF.